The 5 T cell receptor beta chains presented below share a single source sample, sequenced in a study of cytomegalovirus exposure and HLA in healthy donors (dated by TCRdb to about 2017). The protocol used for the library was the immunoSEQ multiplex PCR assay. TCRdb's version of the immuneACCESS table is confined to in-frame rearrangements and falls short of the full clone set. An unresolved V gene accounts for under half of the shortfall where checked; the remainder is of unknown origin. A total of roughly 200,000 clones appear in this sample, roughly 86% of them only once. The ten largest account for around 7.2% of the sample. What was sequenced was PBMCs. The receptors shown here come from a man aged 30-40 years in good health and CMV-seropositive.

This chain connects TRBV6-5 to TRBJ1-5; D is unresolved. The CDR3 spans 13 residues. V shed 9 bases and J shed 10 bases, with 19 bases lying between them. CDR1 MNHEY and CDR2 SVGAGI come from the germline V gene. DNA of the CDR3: TGTGCCAGTTCGGAAGGGCGTGTTGGACCCCAGCATTTT. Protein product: CASSEGRVGPQHF.

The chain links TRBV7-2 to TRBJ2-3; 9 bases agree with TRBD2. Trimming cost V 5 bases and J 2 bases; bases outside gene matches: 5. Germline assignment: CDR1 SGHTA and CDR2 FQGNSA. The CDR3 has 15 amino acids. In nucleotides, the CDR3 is TGTGCCAGCAGCATCCTAGCGGGAAACACAGATACGCAGTATTTT. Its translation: CASSILAGNTDTQYF. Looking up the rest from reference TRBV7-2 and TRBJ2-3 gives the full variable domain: GAGVSQSPSNKVTEKGKDVELRCDPISGHTALYWYRQSLGQGLEFLIYFQGNSAPDKSGLPSDRFSAERTGGSVSTLTIQRTQQEDSAVYLCASSILAGNTDTQYFGPGTRLTVL.

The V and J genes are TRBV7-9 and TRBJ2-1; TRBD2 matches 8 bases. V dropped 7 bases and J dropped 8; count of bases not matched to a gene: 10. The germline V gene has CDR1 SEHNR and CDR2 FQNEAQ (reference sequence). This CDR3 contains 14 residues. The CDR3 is CASTYSGAGDEQFF. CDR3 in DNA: TGTGCCAGCACCTATAGCGGGGCGGGGGATGAGCAGTTCTTC.

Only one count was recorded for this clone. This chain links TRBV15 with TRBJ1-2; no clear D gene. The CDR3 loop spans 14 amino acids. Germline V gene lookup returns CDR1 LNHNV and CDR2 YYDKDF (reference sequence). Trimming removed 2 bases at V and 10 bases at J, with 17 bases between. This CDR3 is CATSRRFRQSDYTF. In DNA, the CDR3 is TGTGCCACCAGCAGACGATTTCGGCAGAGTGACTACACCTTC. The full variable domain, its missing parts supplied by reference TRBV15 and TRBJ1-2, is DAMVIQNPRYQVTQFGKPVTLSCSQTLNHNVMYWYQQKSSQAPKLLFHYYDKDFNNEADTPDNFQSRRPNTSFCFLDIRSPGLGDTAMYLCATSRRFRQSDYTFGSGTRLTVV.

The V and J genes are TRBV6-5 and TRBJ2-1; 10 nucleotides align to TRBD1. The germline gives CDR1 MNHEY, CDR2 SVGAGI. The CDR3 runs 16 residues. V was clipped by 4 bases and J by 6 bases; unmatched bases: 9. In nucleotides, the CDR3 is TGTGCCAGCAGTTTCACCCGGGACAGGGGAATCAATGAGCAGTTCTTC. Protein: CASSFTRDRGINEQFF.